This T cell receptor (beta chain) is from a study of T cell responses to AZD1222 COVID-19 vaccine. This clone was recorded only once. The antigen remains undetermined. Findings of the study overall: Mostly white British, mostly female donors; authors suggested clonal diversity may be underestimated. At study baseline, merely roughly 6 AZD1222 recipients were seropositive. Regions 160-218 and 743-854 held dominance among vaccine-associated CD4 TCRs, which spanned spike. A reported finding is that nearly half of spike-specific TCRs target unmutated variant regions.

The length of the CDR3 is 16 residues. With 0 bases removed from V and 8 bases from J, the gap between germline ends came to 19 bases. CDR1 and CDR2 (germline): SNHLY, FYNNEI. TCRdb's copy holds only in-frame clones and misses some; the assay was immunoSEQ multiplex PCR. In the table there are roughly 200,000 clones, 80% to 95% of which are singletons. This chain links TRBV2 with TRBJ1-2; D might be TRBD1 (5 bases). This sequence was found in an adult who received the MenACWY meningococcal vaccine as a control. Sample: peripheral blood, taken 28 days after the second dose of the MenACWY control vaccine. The CDR3 loop reads CASSEARAAGIRGYTF. The CDR3 DNA reads TGTGCCAGCAGTGAAGCGCGGGCGGCAGGGATTCGGGGCTACACCTTC.